The 15 T cell receptor beta chains given below trace back to one sample, sequenced in a study of beta chain features in type 1 diabetes. Study results and limitations: Type 1 diabetes patients had TCRB CDR3s that were shorter (moderately but significantly so) in all four CD4+ subsets.

For these TCRs, the target antigens are not known. Expressed TCRB transcripts got sequenced, as all isolated RNA was reverse transcribed. TCRdb's copy holds only in-frame clones and misses some; the assay was immunoSEQ multiplex PCR. This sample carries roughly 150,000 clones, almost 65% of them seen once, and the ten largest clones take roughly 0.092%. Sample: naive CD4+ T cells from blood. The receptor set was obtained from a young man with type 1 diabetes.

V gene TRBV21-1 combines with J gene TRBJ2-4. TRBV21-1 is a pseudogene. The length of the CDR3 is 13 residues. DNA for the CDR3: TGTGCCAGCAGGCCGAAGGACGGAAACATTCAGTACTTC. As protein: CASRPKDGNIQYF.

J is TRBJ2-6 and V is TRBV15, with D perhaps matching TRBD2 (6 bases). V lost 5 bases and J lost 2, with 10 bases in between. Germline lookup yields CDR1 LNHNV and CDR2 YYDKDF (reference sequence). CDR3 size: 15 residues. The CDR3 DNA is TGTGCCACCAGCTTGGGGGGTGCTGGGGCCAACGTCCTGACTTTC. Translated: CATSLGGAGANVLTF.

The chain couples TRBV30 to TRBJ1-5, with 7 bases that match TRBD1. J was trimmed by 4 bases and V by 2 bases; bases with no gene match: 11. Germline CDR1 is GTSNPN and CDR2 is SVGIG (reference sequence). The CDR3 sequence is 16 residues long. The CDR3 reads CAWSSTAYRGNQPQHF. For the CDR3, the DNA is TGTGCCTGGAGTTCCACTGCCTACAGGGGTAATCAGCCCCAGCATTTT.

This clone was counted between two and nine times. The sample holds other DNA sequences that translate to the same CDR3. The CDR3 is CASSGTTDTQYF. The CDR3 DNA is TGTGCCAGCAGTGGGACAACAGATACGCAGTATTTT. The chain is built from TRBV28 and TRBJ2-3, with a weak D call TRBD1 (6 bases). The CDR3 covers 12 residues. V was shortened by 5 bases and J by 3 bases, with 6 bases between the two germline ends. The V gene's germline CDR1 is MDHEN and CDR2 SYDVKM. Drawing the rest from reference TRBV28 and TRBJ2-3, the complete variable domain is DVKVTQSSRYLVKRTGEKVFLECVQDMDHENMFWYRQDPGLGLRLIYFSYDVKMKEKGDIPEGYSVSREKKERFSLILESASTNQTSMYLCASSGTTDTQYFGPGTRLTVL.

The chain links TRBV2 to TRBJ1-1, with D unclear. From germline, CDR1 is SNHLY and CDR2 FYNNEI. CDR3 size: 14 residues. Trimming stripped 7 bases from V and 1 base from J, with 13 bases between. CDR3 bases: TGTGCCAGCACCCCATTTGACAAGAACACTGAAGCTTTCTTT. Amino acid sequence: CASTPFDKNTEAFF.

This rearrangement joins TRBV9 to TRBJ1-2; no clear D. The ends were cut back, 0 bases at V and 1 base at J, with 7 bases in the middle. Looked up from germline, CDR1 is SGDLS and CDR2 is YYNGEE. The CDR3 spans 14 residues. The CDR3 nucleotides read TGTGCCAGCAGCGTAGATTTGGGTAACTATGGCTACACCTTC. This encodes CASSVDLGNYGYTF.

The chain joins TRBV19 to TRBJ2-7; perhaps D is TRBD1 or TRBD2 (5 bases each). Between the trimmed V and J ends, which lost 3 bases and 9 bases, there was a span of 24 bases. Per the germline V gene, CDR1 is LNHDA and CDR2 is SQIVND (reference sequence). CDR3 size: 16 residues. CDR3 amino acids: CASSIGGVKSLPGQYF. In nucleotides, the CDR3 is TGTGCCAGTAGTATTGGGGGAGTCAAGAGTCTACCCGGGCAGTACTTC.

The chain couples TRBV10-3 to TRBJ2-6; D is possibly TRBD1 (6 bases). The germline gives CDR1 ENHRY, CDR2 SYGVKD. The CDR3 runs to 15 residues. Trimming left V 6 bases short and J 4 bases short, with 13 bases between. CDR3 in DNA: TGTGCCATCAGGGGGGCCACCACCGGGGCCAACGTCCTGACTTTC. Translating gives CAIRGATTGANVLTF.

The chain recombines TRBV29-1 with TRBJ2-3, with a tentative D call TRBD1 (5 bases). Trimming shortened V by 5 bases and J by 3 bases, and 12 bases separated the two germline ends. The germline V gene has CDR1 SQVTM and CDR2 ANQGSEA. The CDR3 is 13 residues long. The CDR3 protein is CSVSGRATDTQYF. The CDR3 bases are TGCAGCGTTTCAGGCAGGGCGACAGATACGCAGTATTTT.

V gene TRBV18 combines with J gene TRBJ2-7, with TRBD1 as a possible D gene (5 bases). The CDR3 runs to 13 residues. Trimming removed 3 bases at V and 5 bases at J, with 11 bases between. CDR1 is KGHSH and CDR2 is LQKENI in the germline V gene. The CDR3 protein is CASSPPGIDEQYF. The CDR3 DNA is TGTGCCAGCTCACCCCCAGGGATAGACGAGCAGTACTTC.

This chain uses TRBV2 with TRBJ2-1, with D unclear. The V gene's germline CDR1 is SNHLY and CDR2 FYNNEI. Trimming shortened V by 3 bases and J by 8 bases, and 20 bases separated the two germline ends. The CDR3 spans 16 residues. The CDR3 sequence: CASSEEHWAPSHEQFF. The CDR3 DNA is TGTGCCAGCAGTGAGGAACATTGGGCCCCCTCCCATGAGCAGTTCTTC. The full variable domain, its missing parts supplied by reference TRBV2 and TRBJ2-1, is EPEVTQTPSHQVTQMGQEVILRCVPISNHLYFYWYRQILGQKVEFLVSFYNNEISEKSEIFDDQFSVERPDGSNFTLKIRSTKLEDSAMYFCASSEEHWAPSHEQFFGPGTRLTVL.

This clone has a single count. The chain combines TRBV29-1 with TRBJ1-1, with a tentative D call TRBD1 (5 bases). The CDR3 runs 13 residues. Germline V gene sequence: CDR1 SQVTM, CDR2 ANQGSEA. Trimming pared 5 bases from V and 3 bases from J, leaving 13 bases between. CDR3 sequence (DNA): TGCAGCGTTCGGGCAGGGACCGACACTGAAGCTTTCTTT. Its protein product is CSVRAGTDTEAFF.

For this clone: This same CDR3 is encoded by further DNA sequences in the sample. The chain employs TRBV29-1 and TRBJ2-3; D is uncertain. Trimming took 3 bases from V and 2 from J, leaving 9 bases between them. This CDR3 comprises 13 residues. The germline gives CDR1 SQVTM, CDR2 ANQGSEA. The CDR3 reads CSVEVTATDTQYF. The DNA of the CDR3 is TGCAGCGTTGAGGTCACCGCCACAGATACGCAGTATTTT.

This rearrangement joins TRBV6-6 to TRBJ2-6, with 7 nucleotides matching TRBD1. The germline V gene encodes CDR1 MNHNY and CDR2 SVGAGI (reference sequence). This CDR3 region has 14 residues. Trimming at V came to 6 bases and at J to 3 bases, leaving 2 bases not matched to a gene. CDR3 nucleotides: TGTGCCAGCAGGAGGGGGCTTGGGGCCAACGTCCTGACTTTC. Translation: CASRRGLGANVLTF.

V and J are TRBV30 and TRBJ2-6; TRBD2 might be the D (5 bases). This CDR3 is 15 amino acids long. V was clipped by 3 bases and J by 0 bases, with 9 bases between them. Germline lookup yields CDR1 GTSNPN and CDR2 SVGIG (reference sequence). The CDR3 protein is CAWSRDGSGANVLTF. The CDR3 DNA sequence: TGTGCCTGGAGCCGGGATGGCTCTGGGGCCAACGTCCTGACTTTC. The variable domain in full, completed from reference TRBV30 and TRBJ2-6, reads SQTIHQWPATLVQPVGSPLSLECTVEGTSNPNLYWYRQAAGRGLQLLFYSVGIGQISSEVPQNLSASRPQDRQFILSSKKLLLSDSGFYLCAWSRDGSGANVLTFGAGSRLTVL.